These 18 T cell receptor beta chains were sequenced from one sample in a study of cytomegalovirus exposure and HLA in healthy donors (dated by TCRdb to 2016 to 2017). To prepare the library, the immunoSEQ multiplex PCR assay was applied. A mixture of 60 forward primers for TCR Vbeta segments and 13 reverse primers for TCR Jbeta segments was used in the multiplex PCR. In its TCRdb copy, this immuneACCESS table keeps in-frame sequences only and misses some clones. Where compared with another copy, unresolved V genes explain less than half of these, and the others have no known cause. The sample table shows about 190,000 clones, and around 86% are seen once. Roughly 10% of the sample goes to the ten largest clones. Sequencing was carried out using PBMCs. These receptors were taken from a woman in her fifties or sixties in good health and CMV-seropositive.

This chain joins TRBV27 and TRBJ1-2; 9 positions agree with TRBD1. The germline CDR1 and CDR2 sequences are MNHEY and SMNVEV (reference sequence). Germline trimming cut 3 bases from V and 0 bases from J; bases unmatched to any gene: 8. CDR3 size: 17 residues. CDR3 bases: TGTGCCAGCAGTTTTGTTACAGGGGGCGCTACTAACTATGGCTACACCTTC. Its translation is CASSFVTGGATNYGYTF.

DNA of the CDR3: TGTGCCAGCAGCCCGCCCGGGACAGGAAGTGAGCAGTTCTTC. This encodes CASSPPGTGSEQFF. The V call is TRBV7-8, the J call TRBJ2-1, with 8 bases matching TRBD1. V lost 5 bases, J lost 9 bases, and 9 bases stayed unmatched. Germline assignment: CDR1 SGHVS and CDR2 FQNEAQ. There are 14 residues in the CDR3. Supplemented by reference TRBV7-8 and TRBJ2-1, the full variable domain reads GAGVSQSPRYKVAKRGQDVALRCDPISGHVSLFWYQQALGQGPEFLTYFQNEAQLDKSGLPSDRFFAERPEGSVSTLKIQRTQQEDSAVYLCASSPPGTGSEQFFGPGTRLTVL.

This clone was detected once. V and J are TRBV27 and TRBJ1-2; TRBD1 might be the D (6 bases). Germline V CDR1 and CDR2: MNHEY, SMNVEV (reference sequence). The CDR3 contains 13 residues. Trimming took off 4 bases at V and 8 bases at J, with 14 bases between the two ends. The CDR3: CASSSRSRGGYTF. The CDR3 DNA is TGTGCCAGCAGTTCGAGGAGCAGGGGCGGCTACACCTTC.

This clone was seen once. The genes are TRBV5-1 and TRBJ1-4; 7 bases fit TRBD1. The trim removed 4 bases at V and 11 bases at J, leaving 8 bases unmatched. The germline V gene has CDR1 SGHRS and CDR2 YFSETQ. The CDR3 loop spans 13 amino acids. The CDR3 spells CASSKGGADKLFF. Written as DNA, the CDR3 is TGCGCCAGCAGCAAAGGGGGCGCGGATAAACTGTTTTTT. Complete variable domain (other parts from reference TRBV5-1 and TRBJ1-4): KAGVTQTPRYLIKTRGQQVTLSCSPISGHRSVSWYQQTPGQGLQFLFEYFSETQRNKGNFPGRFSGRQFSNSRSEMNVSTLELGDSALYLCASSKGGADKLFFGSGTQLSVL.

The V and J genes are TRBV18 and TRBJ2-5, with D possibly being TRBD2 (5 bases). V lost 3 bases and J lost 2, with 7 bases in between. The germline CDR1 and CDR2 sequences are KGHSH and LQKENI. CDR3 length: 13 residues. CDR3 in amino acids: CASSPGDQETQYF. In nucleotides, the CDR3 is TGTGCCAGCTCACCCGGGGATCAAGAGACCCAGTACTTC.

The rearrangement joins TRBV5-1 to TRBJ2-1; D possibly corresponds to TRBD1 (6 bases). Per the germline V gene, CDR1 is SGHRS and CDR2 is YFSETQ. V was pared by 0 bases and J by 6 bases, with 19 bases between. This CDR3 region has 17 residues. The CDR3 coding sequence is TGCGCCAGCAGCTTGGCGCCTTCTCGGACAGTGGGCAATGAGCAGTTCTTC. Protein product: CASSLAPSRTVGNEQFF.

This clone has a single count. The V gene is TRBV5-1, the J gene TRBJ1-2; 9 positions match TRBD1. Germline V gene sequence: CDR1 SGHRS, CDR2 YFSETQ. The CDR3 sequence is 16 residues long. The V and J ends lost 5 bases and 3 bases, in that order; junction bases with no gene match: 11. In DNA, the CDR3 is TGCGCCAGCAGACTGGTATACAGGGGGCGCGACTATGGCTACACCTTC. Its protein product is CASRLVYRGRDYGYTF.

V gene TRBV7-9 combines with J gene TRBJ2-3; 12 bases are a match to TRBD2. This CDR3 region has 14 residues. J lost 12 bases, V lost 1 base, and 5 bases had no gene match. The germline V gene has CDR1 SEHNR and CDR2 FQNEAQ (reference sequence). The CDR3 protein is CASSLETSGGLQYF. The CDR3, as DNA: TGTGCCAGCAGCTTAGAGACTAGCGGGGGCCTTCAGTATTTT.

Note on this clone: Additional DNA sequences in this sample encode the identical CDR3. CDR3 DNA: TGTGCCAGCAGCTTCGCCTCAGGGGGCTACGAGCAGTACTTC. Protein sequence: CASSFASGGYEQYF. The chain combines TRBV7-2 with TRBJ2-7, with 7 bases matching TRBD1. V lost 3 bases to trimming and J lost 3 bases; unmatched junction nucleotides: 5. The germline gives CDR1 SGHTA, CDR2 FQGNSA. The CDR3 contains 14 residues.

V usage is TRBV7-9 and J usage is TRBJ2-7; 7 bases are shared with TRBD1. The J segment lost 6 bases and the V segment lost 1 base, leaving 6 bases of the junction unmatched. CDR1 and CDR2 (germline): SEHNR, FQNEAQ (reference sequence). This CDR3 is built from 14 residues. This CDR3 is CASSLGQGVLEQYF. DNA of the CDR3: TGTGCCAGCAGCTTAGGGCAGGGGGTTCTCGAGCAGTACTTC.

The chain uses TRBV4-1 and TRBJ1-2; tentative D call: TRBD1 (6 bases). CDR3 length: 16 amino acids. Trimming shortened V by 0 bases and J by 7 bases, and 18 bases separated the two germline ends. In germline, CDR1 is MGHRA, CDR2 YSYEKL. For the CDR3, the DNA is TGCGCCAGCAGCCAAGATAACGGCAGGGGATTGGGTGGCTACACCTTC. Its protein product is CASSQDNGRGLGGYTF.

This sequence joins TRBV19 and TRBJ1-2; D not resolved. The CDR3 loop spans 13 amino acids. Looked up from germline, CDR1 is LNHDA and CDR2 is SQIVND (reference sequence). Trimming left V 11 bases short and J 2 bases short, with 15 bases between. The CDR3 DNA sequence: TGTGCCGTCAGGAGGCAGGCAAACTATGGCTACACCTTC. It codes for CAVRRQANYGYTF.

As to this clone: Other DNA variants within this sample encode the same CDR3. The chain joins TRBV4-3 to TRBJ2-2, with D maybe TRBD2 (6 bases). Germline assignment: CDR1 LGHNA and CDR2 YSLEER. CDR3 length: 16 amino acids. V lost 0 bases and J 2 bases, leaving 10 bases between the germline ends. Written as DNA, the CDR3 is TGCGCCAGCAGCCAAGACCCGGGACTCAACACCGGGGAGCTGTTTTTT. Translating it yields CASSQDPGLNTGELFF.

The chain is built from TRBV5-4 and TRBJ2-6, with D uncertain. Trimming took 1 base from V and 0 from J, leaving 5 bases between them. Germline V CDR1 and CDR2: SGHNT, YYREEE (reference sequence). The CDR3 spans 15 residues. CDR3 bases: TGTGCCAGCAGCTTGCAGGTCTCTGGGGCCAACGTCCTGACTTTC. Encoded protein: CASSLQVSGANVLTF.

The chain employs TRBV4-3 and TRBJ2-3, with 9 bases lining up with TRBD2. Germline loops: CDR1 LGHNA, CDR2 YSLEER. V was pared by 0 bases and J by 3 bases, with 4 bases of the junction left unmatched. The CDR3 has 16 amino acids. CDR3 amino acids: CASSQEGRGGTDTQYF. CDR3 nucleotide sequence: TGCGCCAGCAGCCAAGAAGGGCGGGGGGGTACAGATACGCAGTATTTT.

The V and J genes are TRBV28 and TRBJ2-7, with D possibly TRBD2 on 5 matching bases. There are 15 residues in the CDR3. Trimming removed 2 bases at V and 3 bases at J, with 14 bases between. From germline, CDR1 is MDHEN and CDR2 SYDVKM. CDR3 DNA: TGTGCCAGCAGTTTAGCGAGTCCGGGAAACTACGAGCAGTACTTC. It yields the protein CASSLASPGNYEQYF.

This chain uses TRBV7-9 with TRBJ2-7; possible D gene TRBD2, 6 bases. V was pared by 2 bases and J by 3 bases, with 14 bases between. Germline CDR1 SEHNR, CDR2 FQNEAQ (reference sequence). This CDR3 is built from 15 residues. The CDR3 sequence is CASSLSGGDGYEQYF. The CDR3 coding sequence is TGTGCCAGCAGCTTATCAGGCGGGGACGGCTACGAGCAGTACTTC.

The rearrangement joins TRBV5-4 to TRBJ2-1, with a possible D match to TRBD2 (5 bases). V lost 5 bases to trimming and J lost 0 bases, with 15 bases between them. Germline CDR1 SGHNT, CDR2 YYREEE (reference sequence). This CDR3 spans 16 amino acids. The CDR3 region has the DNA TGTGCCAGCAGGGAAGACTACGAGAGCTCCTACAATGAGCAGTTCTTC. Translating it yields CASREDYESSYNEQFF.